This TCR beta chain was captured in a study of beta chain features in type 1 diabetes. At the level of the study: Cell yields, gender and age were comparable in patients and healthy donors. General study findings and limits: Shorter TCRB CDR3s, moderately but significantly so, marked every one of the four CD4+ subsets in Type 1 diabetes patients.

TCRB transcripts that were expressed got sequenced, as all of the isolated RNA had been reverse transcribed. Generated by immunoSEQ multiplex PCR, the TCRdb table keeps only in-frame clones and is missing some. The sample includes some 270,000 clones, 13% to 15% of them seen just once. A heparinised blood draw that averaged around 100 mL was obtained once from each donor. The sample holds a few counts of this clone. Its antigen is still unknown. The CDR3 totals 14 residues. J lost 2 bases, V lost 3 bases, and 4 bases had no gene match. The germline gives CDR1 SGHRS, CDR2 YFSETQ. The chain links TRBV5-1 to TRBJ2-7; 8 bases line up with TRBD1. The receptor was derived from a woman aged 35 to 49 in good health. The specimen was naive CD4+ T cells from blood. The CDR3 nucleotides are TGCGCCAGCAGCTCTAGGACAGGGCCCTACGAGCAGTACTTC. Its translation is CASSSRTGPYEQYF.